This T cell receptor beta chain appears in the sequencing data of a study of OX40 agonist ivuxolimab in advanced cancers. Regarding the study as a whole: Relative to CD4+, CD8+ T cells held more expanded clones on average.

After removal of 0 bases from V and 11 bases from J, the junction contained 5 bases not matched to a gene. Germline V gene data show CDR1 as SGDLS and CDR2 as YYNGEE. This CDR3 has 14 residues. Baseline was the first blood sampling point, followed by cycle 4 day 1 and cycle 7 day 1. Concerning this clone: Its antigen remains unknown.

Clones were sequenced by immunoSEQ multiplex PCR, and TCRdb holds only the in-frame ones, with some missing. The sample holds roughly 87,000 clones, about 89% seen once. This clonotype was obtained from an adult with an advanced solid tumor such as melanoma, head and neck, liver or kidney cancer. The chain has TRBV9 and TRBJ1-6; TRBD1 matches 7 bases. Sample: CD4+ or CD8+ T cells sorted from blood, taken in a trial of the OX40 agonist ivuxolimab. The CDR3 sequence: CASSVDGTVAPLHF. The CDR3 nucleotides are TGTGCCAGCAGCGTAGACGGGACAGTCGCACCCCTCCACTTT.